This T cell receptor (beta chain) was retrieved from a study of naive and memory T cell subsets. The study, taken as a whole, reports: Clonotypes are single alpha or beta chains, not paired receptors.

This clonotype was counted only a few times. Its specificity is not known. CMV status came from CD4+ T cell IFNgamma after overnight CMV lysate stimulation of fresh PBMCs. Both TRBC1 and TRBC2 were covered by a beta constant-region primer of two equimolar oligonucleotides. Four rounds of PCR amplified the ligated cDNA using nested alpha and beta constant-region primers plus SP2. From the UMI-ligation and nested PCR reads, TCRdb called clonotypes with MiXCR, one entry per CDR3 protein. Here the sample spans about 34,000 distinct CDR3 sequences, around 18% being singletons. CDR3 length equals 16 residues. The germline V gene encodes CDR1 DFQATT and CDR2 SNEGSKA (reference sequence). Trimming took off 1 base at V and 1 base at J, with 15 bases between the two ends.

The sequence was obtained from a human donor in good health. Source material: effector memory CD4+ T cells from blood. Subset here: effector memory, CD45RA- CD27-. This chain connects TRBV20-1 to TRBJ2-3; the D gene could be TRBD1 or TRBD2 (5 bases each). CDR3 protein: CSARGGWDGGTDTQYF. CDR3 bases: TGCAGTGCTAGAGGTGGTTGGGACGGTGGCACAGATACGCAGTATTTT.